This passage covers 10 T cell receptor beta chains from one sample sequenced in a study of T cells after posttransplantation cyclophosphamide (dated by TCRdb to the mid-2010s). The protocol used for the library was the immunoSEQ multiplex PCR assay. Sourced from immuneACCESS, this table was stored by TCRdb with only in-frame sequences that have V and J called. A share of the clones is absent; for the studies checked, an unresolved V gene accounts for under half, and the remainder has no known explanation. This sample has over 30,000 clones in the table, none counted a single time. The ten largest account for about 1.2% of the sample. Sequenced material: PBMCs. These receptors came from a girl aged 10-17 years in good health, CMV-negative, and a related stem cell transplant donor.

This clone came up a few times. The chain couples TRBV7-2 to TRBJ2-3; 11 bases are shared with TRBD2. The CDR3 extends over 16 amino acids. The germline V gene encodes CDR1 SGHTA and CDR2 FQGNSA. Trimming took 2 bases from V and 3 from J; bases not matched to a gene: 4. In nucleotides, the CDR3 is TGTGCCAGCAGCTTACTAGCGGGAGGAGGGACAGATACGCAGTATTTT. It translates to CASSLLAGGGTDTQYF. Filled out from reference TRBV7-2 and TRBJ2-3, the complete variable domain reads GAGVSQSPSNKVTEKGKDVELRCDPISGHTALYWYRQSLGQGLEFLIYFQGNSAPDKSGLPSDRFSAERTGGSVSTLTIQRTQQEDSAVYLCASSLLAGGGTDTQYFGPGTRLTVL.

The table lists this clone with a few counts. V is TRBV28 and J is TRBJ1-5; D might be TRBD1 (5 bases). V lost 6 bases to trimming and J lost 1 base, with 10 bases between them. Germline V gives CDR1 MDHEN, CDR2 SYDVKM. The CDR3 is 14 amino acids. CDR3 coding DNA: TGTGCCAGCAGGACAGACCCGAGCAATCAGCCCCAGCATTTT. Its protein product is CASRTDPSNQPQHF.

At least ten counts were recorded for this clone. J is TRBJ1-6 and V is TRBV5-1; D perhaps matches TRBD1 (5 bases). Germline V gives CDR1 SGHRS, CDR2 YFSETQ. CDR3 length: 15 residues. The V end lost 0 bases, the J end lost 9 bases, and 13 bases lay between the germline ends. The CDR3 sequence is CASSLGPGLGSPLHF. The CDR3 coding sequence is TGCGCCAGCAGCTTGGGGCCAGGGCTTGGTTCACCCCTCCACTTT.

This chain links TRBV5-1 with TRBJ2-7, with 10 nucleotides matching TRBD1. This CDR3 has 15 residues. Germline V lookup: CDR1 SGHRS, CDR2 YFSETQ. With 4 bases clipped from V and 5 bases from J, the junction kept 9 bases outside the gene matches. Here the CDR3 DNA reads TGCGCCAGCAGCCCTGGGGACAGGGGAACCCACGAGCAGTACTTC. This codes for CASSPGDRGTHEQYF.

This clone has just a few counts. This sequence joins TRBV19 and TRBJ2-7, with a possible D match to TRBD1 (6 bases). CDR1 LNHDA and CDR2 SQIVND come from the germline V gene (reference sequence). The CDR3 contains 13 residues. The V end was cut by 4 bases, the J end by 3 bases, with 10 bases between. The chain's CDR3 is CASSRGTHYEQYF. The DNA for the CDR3 is TGTGCCAGTAGTAGGGGGACACACTACGAGCAGTACTTC.

This clone was recorded many times. Other DNA sequences in the sample encode the same CDR3. The rearrangement joins TRBV6-4 to TRBJ2-3, with 10 bases matching TRBD2. CDR3 size: 15 residues. After removal of 3 bases from V and 2 bases from J, the junction contained 2 bases not matched to a gene. From germline, CDR1 is MRHNA and CDR2 SNTAGT. DNA for the CDR3: TGTGCCAGCAGTGAGCTAGCGGGAGCCACAGATACGCAGTATTTT. It codes for CASSELAGATDTQYF.

This clone appeared a few times. V gene TRBV5-1 combines with J gene TRBJ2-5; no clear D. The J call is doubtful: the DNA matches TRBJ2-7 better. There are 13 residues in the CDR3. Germline lookup yields CDR1 SGHRS and CDR2 YFSETQ. CDR3 coding DNA: TGCGCCAGCAGCTTGGCTTTGGGCTACGAGCAGTACTTC. Its translation is CASSLALGYEQYF.

In its sample, this clone is medium-sized. The CDR3 spells CASSGGTGTDTQYF. In DNA, the CDR3 is TGTGCCAGCAGTGGCGGGACAGGAACGGATACGCAGTATTTT. The rearrangement joins TRBV6-4 to TRBJ2-3; 8 bases are a match to TRBD1. Germline V CDR1 and CDR2: MRHNA, SNTAGT. After removal of 4 bases from V and 6 bases from J, the junction contained 6 bases not matched to a gene. The CDR3 is 14 residues long.

This clone was counted ten times or more. The genes are TRBV27 and TRBJ2-7, with TRBD1 matching over 11 bases. CDR3 length: 18 amino acids. The junction had 10 bases not matched to a gene; V was cut back by 3 bases and J by 0 bases. Germline-derived CDR1 and CDR2 are MNHEY and SMNVEV (reference sequence). The CDR3 DNA is TGTGCCAGCAGTTTCGGGGACAGGGGGTCCCGAAGCTCCTACGAGCAGTACTTC. Translated: CASSFGDRGSRSSYEQYF.

There are many counts of this clone. The CDR3 sequence: CASSEAGQGFRPQHF. The CDR3 DNA reads as TGTGCCAGCAGTGAAGCCGGACAGGGCTTCCGGCCCCAGCATTTT. The chain is built from TRBV6-1 and TRBJ1-5, with 8 bases fitting TRBD1. V shed 0 bases, J shed 9 bases, and the junction held 7 bases outside the gene matches. Germline V gives CDR1 MNHNS, CDR2 SASEGT. The CDR3 runs to 15 residues.